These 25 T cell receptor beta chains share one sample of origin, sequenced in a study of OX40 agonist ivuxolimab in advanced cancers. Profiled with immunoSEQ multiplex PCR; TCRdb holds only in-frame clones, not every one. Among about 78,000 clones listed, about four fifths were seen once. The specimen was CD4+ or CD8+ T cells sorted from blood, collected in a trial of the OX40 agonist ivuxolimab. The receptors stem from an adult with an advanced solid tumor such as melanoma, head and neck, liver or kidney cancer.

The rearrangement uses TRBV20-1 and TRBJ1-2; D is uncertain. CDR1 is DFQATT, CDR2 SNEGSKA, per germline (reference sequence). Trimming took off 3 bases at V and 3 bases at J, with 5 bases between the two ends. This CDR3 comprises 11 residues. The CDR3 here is CSASAYYGYTF. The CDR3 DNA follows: TGCAGTGCTAGTGCGTACTATGGCTACACCTTC.

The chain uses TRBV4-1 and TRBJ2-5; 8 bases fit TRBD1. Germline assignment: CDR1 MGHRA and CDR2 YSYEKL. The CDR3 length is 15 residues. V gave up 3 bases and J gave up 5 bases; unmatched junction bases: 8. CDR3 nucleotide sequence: TGCGCCAGCAGCCACGTATACAGGGGGAAGGAGACCCAGTACTTC. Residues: CASSHVYRGKETQYF.

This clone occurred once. This CDR3 reads CASSWGGAETEAFF. The CDR3 DNA reads TGTGCCAGCAGTTGGGGGGGCGCGGAAACTGAAGCTTTCTTT. The rearrangement joins TRBV6-5 to TRBJ1-1, with a possible D match to TRBD1 (6 bases). Germline V CDR1 and CDR2: MNHEY, SVGAGI. V lost 4 bases, J lost 5 bases, and 14 bases lay in between. The CDR3 runs 14 residues.

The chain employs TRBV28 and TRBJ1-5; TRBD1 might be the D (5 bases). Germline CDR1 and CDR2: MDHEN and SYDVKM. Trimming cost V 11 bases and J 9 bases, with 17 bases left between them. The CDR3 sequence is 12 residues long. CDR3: CAGGGGPGPQHF. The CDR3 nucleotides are TGTGCCGGTGGGGGGGGTCCCGGGCCCCAGCATTTT.

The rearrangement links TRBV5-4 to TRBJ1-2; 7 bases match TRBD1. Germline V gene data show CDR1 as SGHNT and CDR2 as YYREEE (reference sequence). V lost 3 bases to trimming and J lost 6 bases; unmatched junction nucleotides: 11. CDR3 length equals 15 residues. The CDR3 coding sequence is TGTGCCAGCAGCTCGGAAAGCGACAGGGTAGATGGCTACACCTTC. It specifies CASSSESDRVDGYTF.

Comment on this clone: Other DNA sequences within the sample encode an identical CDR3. For the CDR3, the DNA is TGTGCCAGCAGCCAAGCGGGCATGAACACTGAAGCTTTCTTT. Protein product: CASSQAGMNTEAFF. J is TRBJ1-1 and V is TRBV14; D is unresolved. This CDR3 is 14 amino acids long. V shed 1 base and J shed 0 bases, with 6 bases lying between them. CDR1 SGHDN and CDR2 FVKESK come from the germline V gene.

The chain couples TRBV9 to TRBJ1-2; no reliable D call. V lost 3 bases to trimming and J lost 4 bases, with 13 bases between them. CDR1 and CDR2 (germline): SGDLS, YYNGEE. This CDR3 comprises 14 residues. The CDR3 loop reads CASSAGRLAYGYTF. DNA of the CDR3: TGTGCCAGCAGCGCCGGGAGGTTAGCCTATGGCTACACCTTC.

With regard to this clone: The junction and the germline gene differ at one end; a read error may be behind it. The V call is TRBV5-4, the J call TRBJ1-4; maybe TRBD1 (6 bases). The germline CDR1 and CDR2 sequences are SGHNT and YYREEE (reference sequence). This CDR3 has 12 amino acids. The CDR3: CAASGVNEKLFF. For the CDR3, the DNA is TGTGCCGCGTCAGGGGTTAATGAAAAGCTGTTTTTT. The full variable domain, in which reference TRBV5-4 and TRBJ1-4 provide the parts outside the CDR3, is ETGVTQSPTHLIKTRGQQVTLRCSSQSGHNTVSWYQQALGQGPQFIFQYYREEENGRGNFPPRFSGLQFPNYSSELNVNALELDDSALYLCAASGVNEKLFFGSGTQLSVL.

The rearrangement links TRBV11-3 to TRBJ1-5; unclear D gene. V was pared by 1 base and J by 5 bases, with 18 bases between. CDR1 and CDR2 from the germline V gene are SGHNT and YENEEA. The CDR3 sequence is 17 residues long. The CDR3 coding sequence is TGTGCCAGCAGCTTAGTCTTCTCAGGTGTCGCTTATCAGCCCCAGCATTTT. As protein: CASSLVFSGVAYQPQHF.

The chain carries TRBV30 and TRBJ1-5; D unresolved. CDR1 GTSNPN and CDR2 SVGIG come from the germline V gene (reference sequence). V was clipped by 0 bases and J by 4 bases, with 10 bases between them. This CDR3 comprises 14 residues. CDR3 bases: TGTGCCTGGAGTGTAAGACTGGGTAATCAGCCCCAGCATTTT. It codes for CAWSVRLGNQPQHF. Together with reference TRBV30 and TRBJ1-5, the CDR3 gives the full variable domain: SQTIHQWPATLVQPVGSPLSLECTVEGTSNPNLYWYRQAAGRGLQLLFYSVGIGQISSEVPQNLSASRPQDRQFILSSKKLLLSDSGFYLCAWSVRLGNQPQHFGDGTRLSIL.

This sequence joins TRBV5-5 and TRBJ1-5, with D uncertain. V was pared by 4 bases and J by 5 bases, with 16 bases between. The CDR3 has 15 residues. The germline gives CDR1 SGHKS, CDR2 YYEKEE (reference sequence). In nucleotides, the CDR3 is TGTGCCAGCAGCCCAACATTATGGGTTGATCAGCCCCAGCATTTT. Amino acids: CASSPTLWVDQPQHF.

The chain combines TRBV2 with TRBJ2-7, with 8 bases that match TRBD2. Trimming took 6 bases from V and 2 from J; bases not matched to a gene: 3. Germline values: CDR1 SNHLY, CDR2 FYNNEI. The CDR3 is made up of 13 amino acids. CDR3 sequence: CASSASGPYEQYF. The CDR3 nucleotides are TGTGCCAGCAGCGCTAGCGGGCCCTACGAGCAGTACTTC.

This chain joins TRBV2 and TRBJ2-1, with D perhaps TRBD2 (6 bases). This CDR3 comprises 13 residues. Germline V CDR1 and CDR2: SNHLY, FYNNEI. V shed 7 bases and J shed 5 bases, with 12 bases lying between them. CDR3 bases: TGTGCCAGCACGCGGGACCATAACAATGAGCAGTTCTTC. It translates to CASTRDHNNEQFF.

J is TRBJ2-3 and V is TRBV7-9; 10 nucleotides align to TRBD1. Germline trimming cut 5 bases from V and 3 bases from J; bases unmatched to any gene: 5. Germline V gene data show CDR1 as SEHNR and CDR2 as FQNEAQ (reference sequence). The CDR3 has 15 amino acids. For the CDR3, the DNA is TGTGCCAGCAGCCCCGGGACAGGGGTAACAGATACGCAGTATTTT. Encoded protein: CASSPGTGVTDTQYF. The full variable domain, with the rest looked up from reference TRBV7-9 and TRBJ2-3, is DTGVSQNPRHKITKRGQNVTFRCDPISEHNRLYWYRQTLGQGPEFLTYFQNEAQLEKSRLLSDRFSAERPKGSFSTLEIQRTEQGDSAMYLCASSPGTGVTDTQYFGPGTRLTVL.

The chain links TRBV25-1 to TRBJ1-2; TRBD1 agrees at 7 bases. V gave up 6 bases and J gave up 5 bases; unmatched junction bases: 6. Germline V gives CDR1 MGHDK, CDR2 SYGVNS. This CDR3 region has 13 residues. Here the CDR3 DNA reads TGTGCCAGCAGCCGACAGGGTCGGTATGGCTACACCTTC. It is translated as CASSRQGRYGYTF.

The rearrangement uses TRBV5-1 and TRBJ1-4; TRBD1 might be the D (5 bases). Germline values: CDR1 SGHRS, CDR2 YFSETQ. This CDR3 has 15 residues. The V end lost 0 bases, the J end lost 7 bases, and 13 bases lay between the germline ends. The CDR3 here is CASSLVKGEGEKLFF. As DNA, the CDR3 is TGCGCCAGCAGCTTGGTTAAAGGGGAAGGTGAAAAACTGTTTTTT.

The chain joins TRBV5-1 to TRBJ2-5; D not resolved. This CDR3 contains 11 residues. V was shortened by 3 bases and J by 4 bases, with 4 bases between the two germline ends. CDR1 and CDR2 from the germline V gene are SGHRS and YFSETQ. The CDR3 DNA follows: TGCGCCAGCAGCTCGGGAGAGACCCAGTACTTC. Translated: CASSSGETQYF.

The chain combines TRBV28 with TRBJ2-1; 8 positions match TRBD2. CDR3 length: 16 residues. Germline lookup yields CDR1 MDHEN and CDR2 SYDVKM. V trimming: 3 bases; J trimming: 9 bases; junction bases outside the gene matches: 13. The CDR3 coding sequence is TGTGCCAGCAGTTTTAGATCGCCTAGCGGGTCTTCTGAGCAGTTCTTC. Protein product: CASSFRSPSGSSEQFF.

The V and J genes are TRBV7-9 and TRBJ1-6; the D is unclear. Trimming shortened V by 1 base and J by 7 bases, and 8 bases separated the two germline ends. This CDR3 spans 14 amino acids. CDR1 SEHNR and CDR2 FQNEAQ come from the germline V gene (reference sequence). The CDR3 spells CASSLDGPNSPLHF. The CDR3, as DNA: TGTGCCAGCAGCTTAGATGGCCCGAATTCACCCCTCCACTTT.

This CDR3 reads CASRLIRLFNEQFF. The CDR3 bases are TGTGCCAGCAGACTGATTAGGTTGTTCAATGAGCAGTTCTTC. V gene TRBV6-1 combines with J gene TRBJ2-1; no definite D call. V lost 6 bases and J lost 6, with 15 bases in between. CDR1 is MNHNS, CDR2 SASEGT, per germline. The CDR3 sequence is 14 residues long.

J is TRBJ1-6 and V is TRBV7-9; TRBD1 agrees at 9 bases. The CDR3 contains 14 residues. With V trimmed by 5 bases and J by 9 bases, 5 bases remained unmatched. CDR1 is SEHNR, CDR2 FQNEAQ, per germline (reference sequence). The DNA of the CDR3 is TGTGCCAGCAGCAGCGGGACAGGGATTTCACCCCTCCACTTT. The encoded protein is CASSSGTGISPLHF.

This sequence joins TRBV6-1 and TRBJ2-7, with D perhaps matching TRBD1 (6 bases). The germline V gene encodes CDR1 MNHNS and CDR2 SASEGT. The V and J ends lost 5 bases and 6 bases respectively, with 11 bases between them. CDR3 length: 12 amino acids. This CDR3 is CASSNRVSEQYV. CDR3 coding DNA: TGTGCCAGCAGTAACAGGGTCTCCGAGCAGTACGTC.

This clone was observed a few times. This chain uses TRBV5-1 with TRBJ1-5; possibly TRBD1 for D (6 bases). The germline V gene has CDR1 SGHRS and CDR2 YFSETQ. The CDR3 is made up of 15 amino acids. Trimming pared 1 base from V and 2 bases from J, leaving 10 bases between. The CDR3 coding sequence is TGCGCCAGCAGCTTGTCGGGGGCGCGCAATCAGCCCCAGCATTTT. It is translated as CASSLSGARNQPQHF.

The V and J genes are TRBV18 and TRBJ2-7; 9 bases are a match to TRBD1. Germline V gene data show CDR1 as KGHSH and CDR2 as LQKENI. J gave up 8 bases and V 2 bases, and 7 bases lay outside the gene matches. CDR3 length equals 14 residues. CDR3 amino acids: CASSPTGGAGQQYV. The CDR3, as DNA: TGTGCCAGCTCACCAACAGGGGGCGCTGGCCAGCAGTACGTC.

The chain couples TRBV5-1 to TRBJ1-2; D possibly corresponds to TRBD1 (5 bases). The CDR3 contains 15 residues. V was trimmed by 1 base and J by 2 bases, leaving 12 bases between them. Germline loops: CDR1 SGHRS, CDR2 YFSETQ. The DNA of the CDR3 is TGCGCCAGCAGCTTGATTTCTGCAGGGAACTATGGCTACACCTTC. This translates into CASSLISAGNYGYTF.